This TCR beta chain is drawn from a study of control samples from healthy donors and cancer patients. A remark on this clone: At one end the junction does not follow the germline gene, possibly because of a read error.

Generated by immunoSEQ multiplex PCR, the TCRdb table keeps only in-frame clones and is missing some. The table records more than 150,000 clones, approximately 95% of them present only once. This CDR3 is 12 amino acids long. This clonotype was obtained from a man aged 18-30 years in good health. The sample taken for sequencing was blood. The chain combines TRBV12-3 or TRBV12-4 with TRBJ2-7, with D possibly TRBD2 on 5 matching bases. The CDR3 reads CASRPDSHEQYF. CDR3 bases: TGTGCCAGCAGGCCGGACTCCCACGAGCAGTACTTC.